This T cell receptor beta chain was recorded in a study of OX40 agonist ivuxolimab in advanced cancers. Study-wide findings and caveats: Low levels of normalized T-cell clonal expansion also appeared in some nonresponders.

The CDR3 consists of 14 residues. The V gene's germline CDR1 is KGHSH and CDR2 LQKENI. V dropped 4 bases and J dropped 2; count of bases not matched to a gene: 4. Profiling relied on immunoSEQ multiplex PCR, and the TCRdb table lists in-frame clones only, not all of them. The data show about 71,000 clones, about 78% seen once. Points on this clone: Antigen: not known.

Sequences were derived from CD4+ or CD8+ T cells sorted from blood, sampled in a trial of the OX40 agonist ivuxolimab. The genes are TRBV18 and TRBJ1-2, with 7 bases aligning to TRBD1. This sequence was found in an adult with an advanced solid tumor such as melanoma, head and neck, liver or kidney cancer. The CDR3 DNA reads as TGTGCCAGCTCACAGGGGGCTCCCAACTATGGCTACACCTTC. This sequence encodes CASSQGAPNYGYTF.